What follows are 28 T cell receptor beta chains derived from one specimen sequenced in a study of shared clonotypes between healthy human individuals. Positively selected for CCR7, the CD45RO-negative cells used as naive CD8 cells excluded terminally differentiated effector memory CD45RA+ cells. Sequencing was performed with immunoSEQ multiplex PCR; in TCRdb, only in-frame clones are kept and a portion is missing. The sample includes hundreds of thousands of clones, about 95% of them seen just once. What was sequenced was naive CD8+ T cells sorted from blood. The receptors come from a woman aged 25 to 39 in good health.

The chain links TRBV6-5 to TRBJ1-5; D is ambiguous. Per the germline V gene, CDR1 is MNHEY and CDR2 is SVGAGI. This CDR3 region has 15 residues. V was pared by 6 bases and J by 3 bases, with 15 bases between. The CDR3 here is CASSPPGDYNQPQHF. DNA of the CDR3: TGTGCCAGCAGCCCACCTGGGGATTACAATCAGCCCCAGCATTTT.

The rearrangement joins TRBV19 to TRBJ2-7; 7 bases agree with TRBD2. CDR3 length equals 15 residues. Germline V CDR1 and CDR2: LNHDA, SQIVND (reference sequence). J was trimmed by 2 bases and V by 1 base; bases with no gene match: 5. CDR3 in DNA: TGTGCCAGTAGTATAGTGCGGGAGAGCACCTACGAGCAGTACTTC. Protein product: CASSIVRESTYEQYF.

The gene calls are TRBV5-6 and TRBJ2-2; D gene uncertain. The CDR3 is made up of 14 amino acids. Germline CDR1 and CDR2: SGHDT and YYEEEE. Trimming removed 0 bases at V and 1 base at J, with 4 bases between. CDR3 nucleotide sequence: TGTGCCAGCAGCTTGGCCGTGAACACCGGGGAGCTGTTTTTT. Residues: CASSLAVNTGELFF.

Written as DNA, the CDR3 is TGTGCCAGCAGCTTATACGATTTCGGCGATGAAAAACTGTTTTTT. Its translation: CASSLYDFGDEKLFF. The chain combines TRBV11-1 with TRBJ1-4; D unresolved. Germline loops: CDR1 SGHAT, CDR2 FQDESV (reference sequence). CDR3 length: 15 amino acids. V was shortened by 2 bases and J by 6 bases, with 13 bases between the two germline ends.

This chain joins TRBV15 and TRBJ2-1; 8 nucleotides match TRBD1. The CDR3 has 16 amino acids. Germline V gives CDR1 LNHNV, CDR2 YYDKDF (reference sequence). After removal of 1 base from V and 3 bases from J, the junction contained 5 bases not matched to a gene. In nucleotides, the CDR3 is TGTGCCACCAGCAGAGCGAGGACAGGGATCTACAATGAGCAGTTCTTC. This codes for CATSRARTGIYNEQFF.

The CDR3 here is CASSSRLAGGPIVYTDTQYF. The CDR3 DNA sequence: TGTGCCAGCAGTTCCCGACTAGCGGGAGGGCCAATCGTTTACACAGATACGCAGTATTTT. The chain is built from TRBV27 and TRBJ2-3; 14 nucleotides match TRBD2. V shed 4 bases and J 2 bases; nucleotides not matched to a gene: 14. CDR3 size: 20 residues. Per germline, CDR1 MNHEY and CDR2 SMNVEV (reference sequence).

The V call is TRBV5-6, the J call TRBJ2-2; 12 nucleotides match TRBD2. This CDR3 spans 16 amino acids. Germline CDR1 SGHDT, CDR2 YYEEEE. The ends lost 0 bases at V and 6 bases at J; junction bases unmatched: 3. This chain's CDR3 is CASSLELAGGAGELFF. DNA of the CDR3: TGTGCCAGCAGCTTGGAACTAGCGGGAGGAGCCGGGGAGCTGTTTTTT. Full variable domain (missing parts from reference TRBV5-6 and TRBJ2-2): DAGVTQSPTHLIKTRGQQVTLRCSPKSGHDTVSWYQQALGQGPQFIFQYYEEEERQRGNFPDRFSGHQFPNYSSELNVNALLLGDSALYLCASSLELAGGAGELFFGEGSRLTVL.

This chain links TRBV4-1 with TRBJ2-1; 9 positions match TRBD2. After removal of 0 bases from V and 7 bases from J, the junction contained 10 bases not matched to a gene. Looked up from germline, CDR1 is MGHRA and CDR2 is YSYEKL. This CDR3 has 17 amino acids. Written as DNA, the CDR3 is TGCGCCAGCAGCCAAGATACTAGCGGGCGCGGGGATAATGAGCAGTTCTTC. Protein product: CASSQDTSGRGDNEQFF.

This chain connects TRBV2 to TRBJ1-3, with no clear D. The CDR3 has 14 residues. The germline V gene encodes CDR1 SNHLY and CDR2 FYNNEI. V lost 4 bases to trimming and J lost 0 bases, with 7 bases between them. CDR3: CASSVQFSGNTIYF. The CDR3 DNA reads TGTGCCAGCAGTGTTCAATTCTCTGGAAACACCATATATTTT.

On this clone: The sample contains more than one DNA sequence encoding this CDR3. The chain combines TRBV13 with TRBJ2-3; D is unresolved. The germline V gene encodes CDR1 PRHDT and CDR2 FYEKMQ (reference sequence). V was shortened by 2 bases and J by 6 bases, with 6 bases between the two germline ends. There are 12 residues in the CDR3. The CDR3 loop reads CASSLRPDTQYF. CDR3 in DNA: TGTGCCAGCAGCTTAAGGCCTGATACGCAGTATTTT.

The CDR3 sequence: CASSTLTRTYNEQFF. CDR3 in DNA: TGTGCCAGCAGCACCCTAACCAGGACCTACAATGAGCAGTTCTTC. V and J are TRBV9 and TRBJ2-1; no firm D call. This CDR3 has 15 amino acids. Germline loops: CDR1 SGDLS, CDR2 YYNGEE. V lost 4 bases, J lost 2 bases, and 13 bases lay in between.

The rearrangement uses TRBV20-1 and TRBJ2-3; D gene unclear. The V gene lost 3 bases and the J gene lost 3 bases, with 4 bases spanning the gap. Germline values: CDR1 DFQATT, CDR2 SNEGSKA (reference sequence). This CDR3 comprises 11 residues. The CDR3: CSASDTDTQYF. CDR3 coding DNA: TGCAGTGCTAGTGATACAGATACGCAGTATTTT.

The chain uses TRBV21-1 and TRBJ2-2; TRBD1, as called in the table, went unchecked against the DNA. TRBV21-1 is an annotated pseudogene. This CDR3 is built from 13 residues. The CDR3: CASSNYITGELFF. The CDR3 nucleotides read TGTGCCAGCAGCAATTACATAACCGGGGAGCTGTTTTTT.

Concerning this clone itself: Other DNA sequences in this specimen translate into the identical CDR3. The chain couples TRBV7-9 to TRBJ1-3; D is uncertain. Between the trimmed V and J ends, which lost 1 base and 4 bases, there was a span of 8 bases. This CDR3 has 14 amino acids. The germline V gene encodes CDR1 SEHNR and CDR2 FQNEAQ (reference sequence). Here the CDR3 DNA reads TGTGCCAGCAGCTTAGAAGGGTCAGGAAACACCATATATTTT. This sequence encodes CASSLEGSGNTIYF.

The J gene is TRBJ2-7, the V gene TRBV19; possibly TRBD2 for D (5 bases). Germline V gene data show CDR1 as LNHDA and CDR2 as SQIVND (reference sequence). With 3 bases removed from V and 1 base from J, the gap between germline ends came to 13 bases. The CDR3 covers 15 residues. CDR3 DNA: TGTGCCAGTAGTATCGGTTCCGGGATATCCTACGAGCAGTACTTC. Residues: CASSIGSGISYEQYF.

This rearrangement joins TRBV5-4 to TRBJ1-1; possible D gene TRBD1, 5 bases. The CDR3 contains 14 residues. Germline V gene lookup returns CDR1 SGHNT and CDR2 YYREEE (reference sequence). The V end lost 5 bases, the J end lost 1 base, and 12 bases lay between the germline ends. CDR3 DNA: TGTGCCAGCAGTTTGTGGGGCTGGAACACTGAAGCTTTCTTT. Its protein is CASSLWGWNTEAFF.

The chain links TRBV6-5 to TRBJ2-1, with D hard to call. This CDR3 is built from 13 residues. Germline V gene data show CDR1 as MNHEY and CDR2 as SVGAGI. The V gene lost 2 bases and the J gene lost 8 bases, with 10 bases spanning the gap. The CDR3 protein is CASSYSSYDEQFF. The CDR3 DNA is TGTGCCAGCAGTTACAGTTCTTACGATGAGCAGTTCTTC.

The chain recombines TRBV28 with TRBJ2-2; D is possibly TRBD1 (5 bases). V was shortened by 5 bases and J by 4 bases, with 14 bases between the two germline ends. The CDR3 loop spans 15 amino acids. Germline-derived CDR1 and CDR2 are MDHEN and SYDVKM. CDR3 sequence reads: CASSDSGPGTGELFF. Here the CDR3 DNA reads TGTGCCAGCAGTGACAGTGGGCCCGGCACCGGGGAGCTGTTTTTT. The full variable domain, rest sourced from reference TRBV28 and TRBJ2-2, is DVKVTQSSRYLVKRTGEKVFLECVQDMDHENMFWYRQDPGLGLRLIYFSYDVKMKEKGDIPEGYSVSREKKERFSLILESASTNQTSMYLCASSDSGPGTGELFFGEGSRLTVL.

There are a few counts of this clone. The chain couples TRBV27 to TRBJ2-3; 7 nucleotides line up with TRBD2. The CDR3 has 18 residues. V lost 4 bases to trimming and J lost 6 bases; unmatched junction nucleotides: 19. Germline V CDR1 and CDR2: MNHEY, SMNVEV (reference sequence). DNA of the CDR3: TGTGCCAGCAGTTCCCTAATAACCGGGACTATAGTGGGGGATACGCAGTATTTT. It translates to CASSSLITGTIVGDTQYF.

The chain has TRBV27 and TRBJ2-1; TRBD1 agrees at 8 bases. Trimming removed 3 bases from V and 8 bases from J; junction bases left unmatched: 12. The length of the CDR3 is 16 residues. Germline V lookup: CDR1 MNHEY, CDR2 SMNVEV (reference sequence). DNA for the CDR3: TGTGCCAGCAGTTTTGGGACAGGTACTGCCCGGGATGAGCAGTTCTTC. Its translation is CASSFGTGTARDEQFF.

This clone was counted once. This chain joins TRBV15 and TRBJ2-7; D may be TRBD1 or TRBD2 (5 bases each). The CDR3 has 16 residues. Trimming took off 5 bases at V and 4 bases at J, with 21 bases between the two ends. Looked up from germline, CDR1 is LNHNV and CDR2 is YYDKDF (reference sequence). The CDR3 region has the DNA TGTGCCACCAGCGGACCCGGGACGGAGGTCGTTTACGAGCAGTACTTC. Protein product: CATSGPGTEVVYEQYF.

This chain joins TRBV5-1 and TRBJ2-3, with D unresolved. Germline V lookup: CDR1 SGHRS, CDR2 YFSETQ. The V end lost 1 base, the J end lost 2 bases, and 14 bases lay between the germline ends. The CDR3 consists of 16 residues. Here the CDR3 reads CASSLMQESVTDTQYF. As DNA, the CDR3 is TGCGCCAGCAGCTTGATGCAGGAAAGCGTCACAGATACGCAGTATTTT.

This chain links TRBV15 with TRBJ1-3; D is ambiguous. Trimming took 6 bases from V and 7 from J, leaving 13 bases between them. This CDR3 contains 13 residues. Per the germline V gene, CDR1 is LNHNV and CDR2 is YYDKDF (reference sequence). CDR3 amino acids: CATRKPNKNTIYF. Here the CDR3 DNA reads TGTGCCACCAGGAAACCCAATAAGAACACCATATATTTT.

The chain has TRBV29-1 and TRBJ2-1, with 16 bases lining up with TRBD2. Unmatched junction bases numbered 13, after V lost 4 bases and J lost 4 bases. The germline V gene has CDR1 SQVTM and CDR2 ANQGSEA. This CDR3 region has 19 residues. This CDR3 reads CSVGGSTGTSGRGYNEQFF. CDR3 in DNA: TGCAGCGTTGGAGGGAGTACCGGGACTAGCGGGAGGGGTTACAATGAGCAGTTCTTC.

The genes are TRBV1 and TRBJ2-7; the D segment call TRBD2 is taken from the table without a DNA check. TRBV1 is a pseudogene locus. The CDR3 consists of 15 residues. The CDR3, as DNA: TGCACCAGCAGCCAAGAAGTCGGGAAGCCGCACGAGCAGTACTTC. This encodes CTSSQEVGKPHEQYF.

The chain has TRBV9 and TRBJ2-1; 11 bases map to TRBD2. Germline CDR1 is SGDLS and CDR2 is YYNGEE. CDR3 length: 15 residues. The V and J ends lost 0 bases and 5 bases, in that order; junction bases with no gene match: 1. CDR3 protein: CASSVGLAGNNEQFF. CDR3 coding DNA: TGTGCCAGCAGCGTAGGACTAGCGGGGAACAATGAGCAGTTCTTC.

V usage is TRBV9 and J usage is TRBJ2-2; D unclear. Trimming pared 0 bases from V and 6 bases from J, leaving 9 bases between. The CDR3 is made up of 14 amino acids. CDR1 and CDR2 from the germline V gene are SGDLS and YYNGEE. The CDR3 DNA sequence: TGTGCCAGCAGCGTAGAGGCAGTTCCCGGGGAGCTGTTTTTT. Amino acids: CASSVEAVPGELFF.

The chain recombines TRBV19 with TRBJ2-7; 10 bases align to TRBD2. The CDR3 runs to 14 residues. Losses at the gene ends were 10 bases for V and 2 bases for J; bases not matched to a gene: 8. CDR1 LNHDA and CDR2 SQIVND come from the germline V gene (reference sequence). The CDR3 here is CATTRTSGTYEQYF. CDR3 in DNA: TGTGCCACTACAAGGACTAGCGGAACCTACGAGCAGTACTTC.